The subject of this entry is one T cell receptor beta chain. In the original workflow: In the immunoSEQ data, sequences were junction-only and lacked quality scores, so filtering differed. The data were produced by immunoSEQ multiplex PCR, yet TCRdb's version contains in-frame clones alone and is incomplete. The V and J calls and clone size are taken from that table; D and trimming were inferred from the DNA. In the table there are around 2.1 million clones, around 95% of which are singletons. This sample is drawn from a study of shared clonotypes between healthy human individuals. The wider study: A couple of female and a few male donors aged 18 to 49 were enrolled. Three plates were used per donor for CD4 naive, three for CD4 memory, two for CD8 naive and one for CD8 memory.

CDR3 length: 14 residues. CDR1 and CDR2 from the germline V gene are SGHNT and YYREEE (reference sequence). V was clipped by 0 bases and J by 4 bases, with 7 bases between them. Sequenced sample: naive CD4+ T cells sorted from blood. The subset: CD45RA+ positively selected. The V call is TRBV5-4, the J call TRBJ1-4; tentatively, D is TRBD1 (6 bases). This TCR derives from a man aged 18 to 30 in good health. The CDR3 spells CASSLGDNNEKLFF. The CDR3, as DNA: TGTGCCAGCAGCTTGGGGGACAATAATGAAAAACTGTTTTTT. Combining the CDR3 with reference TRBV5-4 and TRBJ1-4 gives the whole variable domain ETGVTQSPTHLIKTRGQQVTLRCSSQSGHNTVSWYQQALGQGPQFIFQYYREEENGRGNFPPRFSGLQFPNYSSELNVNALELDDSALYLCASSLGDNNEKLFFGSGTQLSVL.